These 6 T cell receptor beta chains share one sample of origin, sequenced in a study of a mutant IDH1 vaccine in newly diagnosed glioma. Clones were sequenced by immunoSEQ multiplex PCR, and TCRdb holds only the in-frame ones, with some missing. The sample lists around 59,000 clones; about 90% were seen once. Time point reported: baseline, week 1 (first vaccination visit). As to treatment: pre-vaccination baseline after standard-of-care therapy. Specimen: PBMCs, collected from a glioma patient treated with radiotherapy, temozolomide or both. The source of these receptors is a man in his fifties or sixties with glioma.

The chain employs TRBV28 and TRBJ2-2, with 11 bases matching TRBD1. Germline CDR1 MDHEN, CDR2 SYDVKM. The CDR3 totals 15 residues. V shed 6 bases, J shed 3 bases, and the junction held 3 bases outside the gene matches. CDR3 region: CASRSGQGDTGELFF. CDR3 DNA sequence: TGTGCCAGCAGATCGGGACAGGGGGACACCGGGGAGCTGTTTTTT.

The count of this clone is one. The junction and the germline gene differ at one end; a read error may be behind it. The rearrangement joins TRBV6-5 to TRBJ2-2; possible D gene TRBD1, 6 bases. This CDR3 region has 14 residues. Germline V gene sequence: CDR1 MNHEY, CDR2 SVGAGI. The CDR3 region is CASSSTGNSGELFF. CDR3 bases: TGTGCCAGCAGCTCCACAGGGAACTCCGGGGAGCTGTTTTTT.

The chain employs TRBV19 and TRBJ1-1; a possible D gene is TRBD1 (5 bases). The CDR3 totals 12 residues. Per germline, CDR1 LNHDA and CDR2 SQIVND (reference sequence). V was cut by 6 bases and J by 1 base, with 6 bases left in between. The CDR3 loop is CASRGPNTEAFF. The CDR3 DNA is TGTGCCAGTAGGGGGCCGAACACTGAAGCTTTCTTT. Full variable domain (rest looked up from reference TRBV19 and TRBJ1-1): DGGITQSPKYLFRKEGQNVTLSCEQNLNHDAMYWYRQDPGQGLRLIYYSQIVNDFQKGDIAEGYSVSREKKESFPLTVTSAQKNPTAFYLCASRGPNTEAFFGQGTRLTVV.

CDR3 in amino acids: CSALGTSGRNEQFF. The CDR3 DNA reads as TGCAGCGCCCTAGGGACTAGCGGACGAAATGAGCAGTTCTTC. The chain links TRBV29-1 to TRBJ2-1; 11 bases are a match to TRBD2. With V trimmed by 7 bases and J by 7 bases, 9 bases remained unmatched. Germline lookup yields CDR1 SQVTM and CDR2 ANQGSEA. The CDR3 is made up of 14 amino acids.

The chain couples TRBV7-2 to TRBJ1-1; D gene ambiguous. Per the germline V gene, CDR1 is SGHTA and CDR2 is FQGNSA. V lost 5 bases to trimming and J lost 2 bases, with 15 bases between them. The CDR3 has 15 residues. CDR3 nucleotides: TGTGCCAGCAGCAGTGTGGGCGGATCTAACACTGAAGCTTTCTTT. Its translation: CASSSVGGSNTEAFF. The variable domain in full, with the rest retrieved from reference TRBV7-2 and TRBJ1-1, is GAGVSQSPSNKVTEKGKDVELRCDPISGHTALYWYRQSLGQGLEFLIYFQGNSAPDKSGLPSDRFSAERTGGSVSTLTIQRTQQEDSAVYLCASSSVGGSNTEAFFGQGTRLTVV.

The CDR3 region has the DNA TGTGCCAGCAGTTACGGGACATACACGAACACCGGGGAGCTGTTTTTT. This gives the protein CASSYGTYTNTGELFF. The V gene is TRBV6-5, the J gene TRBJ2-2; D possibly corresponds to TRBD1 (6 bases). Trimming cost V 2 bases and J 0 bases, with 10 bases left between them. Germline V lookup: CDR1 MNHEY, CDR2 SVGAGI. The CDR3 has 16 amino acids.